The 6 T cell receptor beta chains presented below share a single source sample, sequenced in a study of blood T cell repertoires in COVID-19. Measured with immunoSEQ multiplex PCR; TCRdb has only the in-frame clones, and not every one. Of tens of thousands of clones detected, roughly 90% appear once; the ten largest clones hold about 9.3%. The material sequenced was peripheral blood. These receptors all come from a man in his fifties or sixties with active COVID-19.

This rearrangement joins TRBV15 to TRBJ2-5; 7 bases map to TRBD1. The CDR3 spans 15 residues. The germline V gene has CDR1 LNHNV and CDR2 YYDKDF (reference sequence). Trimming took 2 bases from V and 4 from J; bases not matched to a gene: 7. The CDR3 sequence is CATSRRQGEGETQYF. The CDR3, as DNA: TGTGCCACCAGCAGAAGACAGGGTGAGGGAGAGACCCAGTACTTC.

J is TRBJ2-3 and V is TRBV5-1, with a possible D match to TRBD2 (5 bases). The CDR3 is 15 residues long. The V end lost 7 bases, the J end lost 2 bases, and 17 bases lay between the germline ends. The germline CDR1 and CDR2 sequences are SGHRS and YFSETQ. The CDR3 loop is CASADLLFNTDTQYF. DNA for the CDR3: TGCGCCAGCGCGGACTTACTCTTTAACACAGATACGCAGTATTTT.

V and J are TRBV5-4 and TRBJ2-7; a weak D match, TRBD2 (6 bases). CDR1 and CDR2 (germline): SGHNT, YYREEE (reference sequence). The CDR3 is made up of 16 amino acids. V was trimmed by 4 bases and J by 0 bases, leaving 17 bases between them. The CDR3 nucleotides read TGTGCCAGCAGCATTGACGGGCGGGGCAGCTCCTACGAGCAGTACTTC. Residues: CASSIDGRGSSYEQYF. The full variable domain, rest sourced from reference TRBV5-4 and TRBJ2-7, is ETGVTQSPTHLIKTRGQQVTLRCSSQSGHNTVSWYQQALGQGPQFIFQYYREEENGRGNFPPRFSGLQFPNYSSELNVNALELDDSALYLCASSIDGRGSSYEQYFGPGTRLTVT.

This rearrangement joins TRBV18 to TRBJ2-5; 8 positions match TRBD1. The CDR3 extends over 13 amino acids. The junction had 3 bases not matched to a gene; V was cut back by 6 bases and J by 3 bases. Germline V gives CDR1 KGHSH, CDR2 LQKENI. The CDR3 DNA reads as TGTGCCAGCTCCCGGGACAGGAAAGAGACCCAGTACTTC. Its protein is CASSRDRKETQYF.

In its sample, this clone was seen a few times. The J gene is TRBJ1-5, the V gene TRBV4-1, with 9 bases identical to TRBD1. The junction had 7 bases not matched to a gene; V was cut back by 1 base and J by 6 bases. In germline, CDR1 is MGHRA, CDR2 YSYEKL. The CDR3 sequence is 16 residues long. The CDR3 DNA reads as TGCGCCAGCAGCCAAGGGAGGACAGGGGTCAGTCAGCCCCAGCATTTT. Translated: CASSQGRTGVSQPQHF.

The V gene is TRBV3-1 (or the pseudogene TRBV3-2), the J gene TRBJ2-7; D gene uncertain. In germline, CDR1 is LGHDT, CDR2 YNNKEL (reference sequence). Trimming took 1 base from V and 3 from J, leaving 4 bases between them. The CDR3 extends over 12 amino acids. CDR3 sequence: CASSQVFYEQYF. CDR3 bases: TGTGCCAGCAGCCAAGTCTTCTACGAGCAGTACTTC.